This T cell receptor (beta chain) was captured in a study of blood T cells in healthy people across ages. A second PCR, run for roughly 7 to 11 cycles, used a sample-barcoded 5' primer plus a J-beta primer mix. TCRdb processed the 5' RACE reads anew with MiXCR; each CDR3 protein has one entry. The profile covers about 720,000 distinct CDR3 sequences, with 20% to 25% appearing a single time and approximately 20% taken by the ten largest. Germline lookup yields CDR1 MDHEN and CDR2 SYDVKM. The CDR3 has 14 residues. The chain has TRBV28 and TRBJ2-1; TRBD1 agrees at 9 bases. TRBJ2-5 explains the end of the DNA better; the J call may be wrong. What was sequenced was blood. The receptor's source is a man aged 65-85 years in good health. This chain's CDR3 is CASRGTGRGETQYF. The DNA for the CDR3 is TGTGCCAGCAGAGGGACAGGGAGGGGAGAGACCCAGTACTTC.